Presented here are 8 T cell receptor beta chains from one specimen sequenced in a study of blood T cell repertoires in COVID-19. Data came from immunoSEQ multiplex PCR; TCRdb stores just in-frame clones and leaves some out. The table shows 150,000 to 250,000 clones, with about 95% occurring only once. Sequenced: peripheral blood. The receptors were gathered from a man aged 25-40 years with COVID-19, enrolled during active disease.

Concerning this clone: Other DNA sequences of this sample code for an identical CDR3. The CDR3 region is CAWTGSYGYTF. In nucleotides, the CDR3 is TGTGCCTGGACCGGTTCCTATGGCTACACCTTC. The chain links TRBV30 to TRBJ1-2; D remains unclear. The CDR3 length is 11 residues. Between the trimmed V and J ends, which lost 4 bases and 4 bases, there was a span of 7 bases. Germline V gene sequence: CDR1 GTSNPN, CDR2 SVGIG (reference sequence). Using reference TRBV30 and TRBJ1-2 for the parts outside the CDR3, the full variable domain is SQTIHQWPATLVQPVGSPLSLECTVEGTSNPNLYWYRQAAGRGLQLLFYSVGIGQISSEVPQNLSASRPQDRQFILSSKKLLLSDSGFYLCAWTGSYGYTFGSGTRLTVV.

The J gene is TRBJ1-6, the V gene TRBV27, with D possibly matching TRBD1 (6 bases). V dropped 6 bases and J dropped 2 bases, with 8 bases sitting between them. The CDR3 is made up of 14 amino acids. The germline gives CDR1 MNHEY, CDR2 SMNVEV (reference sequence). CDR3 sequence reads: CASSQGTYNSPLHF. As DNA, the CDR3 is TGTGCCAGCAGCCAGGGGACCTATAATTCACCCCTCCACTTT.

The chain has TRBV11-2 and TRBJ2-5; possibly TRBD1 for D (6 bases). V shed 5 bases and J shed 0 bases, with 7 bases lying between them. CDR1 is SGHAT and CDR2 is FQNNGV in the germline V gene. The CDR3 loop spans 13 amino acids. CDR3 region: CASSRDNQETQYF. The DNA for the CDR3 is TGTGCCAGCAGCCGGGACAACCAAGAGACCCAGTACTTC.

As DNA, the CDR3 is TGTGCCAGCAGCCCGCGGGGGAGCCAAGAGACCCAGTACTTC. Protein sequence: CASSPRGSQETQYF. This chain links TRBV4-2 with TRBJ2-5; TRBD2 agrees at 7 bases. The CDR3 is 14 residues long. Germline V CDR1 and CDR2: LGHNA, YNFKEQ. The V segment lost 4 bases and the J segment 1 base; nucleotides outside the gene matches: 3.

V usage is TRBV6-5 and J usage is TRBJ1-2; TRBD1 might be the D (6 bases). Germline CDR1 MNHEY, CDR2 SVGAGI. V shed 6 bases and J shed 5 bases, with 13 bases lying between them. The CDR3 totals 13 residues. In DNA form, the CDR3 reads TGTGCCAGCAGGGGGGGGCAGAAATATGGCTACACCTTC. Translating gives CASRGGQKYGYTF.

V is TRBV5-4 and J is TRBJ2-1, with D possibly matching TRBD2 (6 bases). CDR1 SGHNT and CDR2 YYREEE come from the germline V gene (reference sequence). The V end lost 4 bases, the J end lost 8 bases, and 16 bases lay between the germline ends. The CDR3 is 14 residues long. The CDR3 region is CASSRTGGNYEQFF. The CDR3 DNA is TGTGCCAGCAGCCGTACCGGGGGTAACTATGAGCAGTTCTTC.

This sequence joins TRBV6-5 and TRBJ2-2; 7 bases agree with TRBD1. The length of the CDR3 is 13 residues. Germline-derived CDR1 and CDR2 are MNHEY and SVGAGI. Trimming cost V 6 bases and J 7 bases; bases outside gene matches: 5. This CDR3 reads CASSSYRGGELFF. The CDR3 nucleotides are TGTGCCAGCAGCTCTTACAGGGGCGGGGAGCTGTTTTTT.

The chain joins TRBV5-4 to TRBJ2-5; 10 bases are shared with TRBD2. Germline CDR1 and CDR2: SGHNT and YYREEE (reference sequence). This CDR3 region has 16 residues. Losses at the gene ends were 4 bases for V and 4 bases for J; bases not matched to a gene: 10. The CDR3 reads CASSHPSGGAGETQYF. The CDR3 nucleotides are TGTGCCAGCAGCCACCCAAGCGGGGGGGCTGGAGAGACCCAGTACTTC.